A single sample is the source of the 24 T cell receptor beta chains below, sequenced in a study of tumor-infiltrating lymphocytes in primary liver carcinoma. Each 20-30 mg portion of unsorted bulk tissue served as the source for co-extraction of RNA and DNA. The input was about 500 ng total RNA; TCR beta cDNA was made from it with a constant-region primer. Each TCR beta library was derived from three nested multiplex PCR rounds that employed slightly modified ARM-PCR. Primers for the first two PCR rounds were TRBV1-TRBV30 forward primers and a C-beta reverse primer (about 9 cycles per round). TCRdb re-analysed the multiplex PCR reads in MiXCR, keeping a single row per CDR3 protein. The data hold approximately 110,000 distinct CDR3 sequences, with around 60% observed a single time. Sequenced: liver tumor tissue from sampling region 1. The sample's subset: tumor region T1, superior pole. The receptors here all came from a woman in her fifties or sixties with primary liver carcinoma and hepatitis B virus infection.

With regard to this clonotype: The junction departs from the called germline gene at one end, perhaps through a read error. The chain has TRBV7-9 and TRBJ1-1; a weak D match, TRBD1 (5 bases). The CDR3 length is 13 residues. CDR1 is SEHNR and CDR2 is FQNEAQ in the germline V gene (reference sequence). The CDR3 here is CASSLGAGTDAFF. In DNA form, the CDR3 reads TGTGCCAGCAGCTTAGGGGCAGGGACTGATGCTTTCTTT.

DNA for the CDR3: TGCAGTGCTAGAGAGGGGGCTGATAAGCAGTTCTTC. Translated: CSAREGADKQFF. V gene TRBV20-1 combines with J gene TRBJ2-1, with D perhaps matching TRBD1 (6 bases). The length of the CDR3 is 12 residues. Germline V gives CDR1 DFQATT, CDR2 SNEGSKA (reference sequence). V lost 0 bases, J lost 11 bases, and 11 bases lay in between.

Comments on this clonotype: One end of the junction fails to match germline, which may point to a read error. The rearrangement links TRBV11-3 to TRBJ2-1; 10 bases are a match to TRBD2. Germline-derived CDR1 and CDR2 are SGHNT and YENEEA. The CDR3 is 16 amino acids. This chain's CDR3 is CVSSLGLAGGNNEQFF. CDR3 in DNA: TGTGTCAGCAGCTTAGGCTTAGCGGGAGGAAACAATGAGCAGTTCTTC. The full variable domain, rest sourced from reference TRBV11-3 and TRBJ2-1, is EAGVVQSPRYKIIEKKQPVAFWCNPISGHNTLYWYLQNLGQGPELLIRYENEEAVDDSQLPKDRFSAERLKGVDSTLKIQPAELGDSAVYLCVSSLGLAGGNNEQFFGPGTRLTVL.

The chain couples TRBV30 to TRBJ2-3; tentatively, D is TRBD2 (6 bases). Deletions cut 2 bases from V and 2 bases from J, with 14 bases between. Germline loops: CDR1 GTSNPN, CDR2 SVGIG (reference sequence). This CDR3 region has 15 residues. CDR3 sequence: CAWSPRREYTDTQYF. In DNA form, the CDR3 reads TGTGCCTGGAGTCCCCGCCGGGAGTACACAGATACGCAGTATTTT.

In its sample, this clonotype was seen once. A junction boundary mismatches the germline segment, possibly from a read error. The chain is built from TRBV11-2 and TRBJ2-1; 8 positions agree with TRBD1. The CDR3 loop spans 17 amino acids. Germline V CDR1 and CDR2: SGHAT, FQNNGV. This CDR3 is CACSLTHGQGYRGEQSF. For the CDR3, the DNA is TGTGCCTGCAGCTTAACCCACGGACAGGGATACAGGGGTGAGCAGTCCTTC.

About this clonotype itself: Possible read error: a much larger clone is one base away. The V and J genes are TRBV5-6 and TRBJ2-1; tentatively, D is TRBD1 (6 bases). The CDR3 runs 16 residues. Germline CDR1 and CDR2: SGHDT and YYEEEE. DNA of the CDR3: TGTCCCAGCAGCTTGGCCGGGACACATACCTACAATGAGCAGTTCTTC. As protein: CPSSLAGTHTYNEQFF.

This sequence joins TRBV11-2 and TRBJ2-7; the match to TRBD2 covers 10 bases. This CDR3 is built from 20 residues. Looked up from germline, CDR1 is SGHAT and CDR2 is FQNNGV. V lost 7 bases and J lost 2; bases outside the gene matches: 23. As DNA, the CDR3 is TGTGCCAGCAACACCATTTCCCGACCAGCGGGAGGGCAGAAACCCTACGAGCAGTACTTC. Translating gives CASNTISRPAGGQKPYEQYF.

The rearrangement uses TRBV11-2 and TRBJ2-3, with D possibly TRBD2 on 7 matching bases. Germline CDR1 reads SGHAT; CDR2 reads FQNNGV. The CDR3 covers 13 residues. V dropped 5 bases and J dropped 14 bases, with 20 bases sitting between them. CDR3 region: CASSLESVGGRYF. CDR3 DNA sequence: TGTGCCAGCAGCCTCGAGTCGGTGGGGGGGCGGTATTTT.

A few counts support this clonotype. Just one base apart from a much larger clone, this may be a read error. This chain connects TRBV29-1 to TRBJ2-5, with D uncertain. This CDR3 has 12 amino acids. The ends were cut back, 8 bases at V and 6 bases at J, with 16 bases in the middle. Per germline, CDR1 SQVTM and CDR2 ANQGSEA. The CDR3 region has the DNA TGCAGCCTTGGTAGTAGGCGTCAGACCCAGTACTTC. Residues: CSLGSRRQTQYF.

This clonotype was detected many times. The rearrangement uses TRBV6-1 and TRBJ2-7; 7 positions match TRBD2. The CDR3 loop spans 16 amino acids. The germline V gene encodes CDR1 MNHNS and CDR2 SASEGT. V was pared by 5 bases and J by 3 bases, with 13 bases of the junction left unmatched. CDR3 nucleotides: TGTGCCAGCAGTTCCGGGTCGGGGGGACGGTACTACGAGCAGTACTTC. Translation: CASSSGSGGRYYEQYF.

This chain joins TRBV28 and TRBJ2-1; D is perhaps TRBD2 (6 bases). The V and J ends lost 8 bases and 7 bases respectively, with 21 bases between them. This CDR3 is 15 amino acids long. Germline CDR1 MDHEN, CDR2 SYDVKM. The DNA for the CDR3 is TGTGCCAGCGGATTAACGGGAGTGGGTATTAATGAGCAGTTCTTC. Protein sequence: CASGLTGVGINEQFF.

On this clonotype: At one of its ends the junction is not consistent with the germline gene, which may arise from a read error. The V gene is TRBV11-2, the J gene TRBJ2-7; no clear D. CDR3 length equals 15 residues. The germline gives CDR1 SGHAT, CDR2 FQNNGV. CDR3 protein: CASSLDPCHMSEQHF. CDR3 nucleotide sequence: TGTGCCAGCAGCTTAGACCCATGCCATATGTCCGAGCAGCACTTC.

This clonotype was counted a single time. Possible read error: a much larger clone is one base away. The chain joins TRBV12-3 or TRBV12-4 to TRBJ1-2, with unresolved D. The CDR3 totals 11 residues. V was pared by 10 bases and J by 2 bases, with 8 bases between. CDR3 DNA sequence: TGTGCCAACAGCCTGAACTATGGCTACACCTTC. It encodes CANSLNYGYTF.

Note on this clonotype: One end of the junction varies from germline; a read error may be responsible. The chain joins TRBV6-1 to TRBJ2-5; maybe TRBD2 (6 bases). This CDR3 is built from 16 residues. Germline CDR1 MNHNS, CDR2 SASEGT. The chain's CDR3 is CASGDQTRVYQETQYF. DNA for the CDR3: TGTGCCAGCGGTGACCAGACTAGGGTTTACCAAGAGACCCAGTACTTC.

Notes on this clonotype: At one of its ends the junction is not consistent with the germline gene, which may arise from a read error. The chain recombines TRBV11-3 with TRBJ2-3, with TRBD1 matching 8 bases. Germline CDR1 SGHNT, CDR2 YENEEA. The CDR3 consists of 14 residues. As DNA, the CDR3 is TGTCCCAGCAGCTTAACGCAGGGGGCAGATACGCAGTATTTC. It specifies CPSSLTQGADTQYF.

The chain carries TRBV11-1 and TRBJ1-1; D might be TRBD1 (5 bases). The CDR3 sequence is 13 residues long. From germline, CDR1 is SGHAT and CDR2 FQDESV (reference sequence). CDR3 DNA sequence: TGTACCAACAAGAGGTGGGGGAGCACTGAAGCTTTCTTT. Translation: CTNKRWGSTEAFF. Full variable domain (remainder filled in from reference TRBV11-1 and TRBJ1-1): EAEVAQSPRYKITEKSQAVAFWCDPISGHATLYWYRQILGQGPELLVQFQDESVVDDSQLPKDRFSAERLKGVDSTLKIQPAELGDSAMYLCTNKRWGSTEAFFGQGTRLTVV.

This clonotype has ten or more counts. The chain recombines TRBV6-5 with TRBJ2-1; no reliable D call. The CDR3 totals 14 residues. V lost 5 bases, J lost 0 bases, and 8 bases lay in between. Per germline, CDR1 MNHEY and CDR2 SVGAGI. The CDR3: CASSRAPSYNEQFF. The CDR3 nucleotides are TGTGCCAGCAGTAGGGCCCCCTCCTACAATGAGCAGTTCTTC.

Worth noting for this clonotype: As the CDR3 is not closed by the conserved phenylalanine or tryptophan, this likely results from a read error. V gene TRBV29-1 combines with J gene TRBJ2-1; TRBD2 matches 13 bases. There are 15 residues in the CDR3. CDR1 is SQVTM and CDR2 is ANQGSEA in the germline V gene. The CDR3 coding sequence is TGCAGAGGCACCCCCACTAGCGGGAGGGCCTATGAGCAGTTCCTC. Translating it yields CRGTPTSGRAYEQFL.

This clonotype was picked up many times. The chain has TRBV6-5 and TRBJ1-6; D uncertain. Trimming took 2 bases from V and 0 from J, leaving 8 bases between them. Germline values: CDR1 MNHEY, CDR2 SVGAGI. The CDR3 contains 16 residues. This CDR3 reads CASSYLASSYNSPLHF. CDR3 nucleotides: TGTGCCAGCAGTTACCTGGCGAGCTCCTATAATTCACCCCTCCACTTT.

The V call is TRBV28, the J call TRBJ2-3, with 10 bases identical to TRBD1. Looked up from germline, CDR1 is MDHEN and CDR2 is SYDVKM. Losses at the gene ends were 4 bases for V and 7 bases for J; bases not matched to a gene: 8. The CDR3 totals 15 residues. The CDR3 DNA follows: TGTGCCAGCAGTTCAGGACAGGGGGGGTCGAATACGCAGTATTTT. This encodes CASSSGQGGSNTQYF.

This clonotype was seen a single time. One base away lies a much larger clone, so this may be a sequencing read error. The chain has TRBV6-6 and TRBJ2-4; 9 nucleotides agree with TRBD1. After removal of 7 bases from V and 0 bases from J, the junction contained 10 bases not matched to a gene. CDR1 is MNHNY, CDR2 SVGAGI, per germline (reference sequence). This CDR3 is 17 amino acids long. The CDR3 bases are TGTGCCAGCATTGGAGGGACAGGGATCCTAGCCAAAAACATTCAGTACTTC. As protein: CASIGGTGILAKNIQYF.

This clonotype was counted a single time. A read error is likely, as this CDR3 ends without the conserved phenylalanine or tryptophan. V is TRBV11-2 and J is TRBJ2-2; weak D call: TRBD1 (5 bases). The CDR3 consists of 14 residues. The germline V and J ends were trimmed by 6 bases and 5 bases, with 13 bases remaining between them. Germline CDR1 reads SGHAT; CDR2 reads FQNNGV. CDR3 region: CASSPEGVTGELFI. The CDR3 DNA follows: TGTGCCAGCAGTCCAGAAGGGGTTACCGGGGAGCTGTTTATT.

On this clonotype: This could be a read error, since a much larger clone is one nucleotide away. V gene TRBV12-3 or TRBV12-4 combines with J gene TRBJ1-5, with a tentative D call TRBD1 (6 bases). This CDR3 region has 15 residues. The CDR3 is CANSSRQVSNQPQHF. The CDR3 nucleotides read TGTGCCAACAGTTCCCGACAGGTTAGCAATCAGCCCCAGCATTTT.

Comments on this clonotype: A much larger clone is a single base away; this may be a read error. The genes are TRBV29-1 and TRBJ2-1; no reliable D call. CDR1 and CDR2 from the germline V gene are SQVTM and ANQGSEA. The CDR3 loop spans 11 amino acids. V dropped 8 bases and J dropped 6 bases, with 11 bases sitting between them. DNA for the CDR3: TGCAGCACCCGAGAACCCAATGAGCAGTTCTTC. This gives the protein CSTREPNEQFF.